This T cell receptor (beta chain) was identified during a study of naive and memory T cell subsets (dated by TCRdb to about 2017). About the investigation overall: The figure summarizing the skin biopsy and whole blood samples listed about 10 blood donors, 7 tuberculin skin test biopsies and 3 saline control biopsies. Skin biopsies were taken from tuberculin skin test sites or from saline-injected control sites and were processed for RNA extraction as described before. PCR2 was typically a SYBR Green qPCR stopped at a set threshold; low-input samples could instead use end-point PCR (around 6 cycles).

Worth noting for this clonotype: Its antigen is currently not known. The input lacks base qualities; no much larger clone sits a single base away.

The germline V gene yields SGHTA for CDR1 and FQGTGA for CDR2. V is cut by 5 bases and J by 1 base, and the space between the germline ends is 15 bases. The CDR3 starts with the cysteine, ends with the phenylalanine, and has 15 residues. The CDR3 DNA has 45 bases and is translated from base 1. Library preparation was by UMI-ligation and nested PCR. The ligated cDNA was amplified in four rounds of PCR with nested alpha and beta constant region primers together with the SP2 primer. TCR RNA was reverse transcribed with SuperScript IV using alpha and beta constant region primers for the blood and skin samples. T4 RNA ligase 1 was used to ligate an oligonucleotide containing the Illumina SP2 primer and a UMI to the 3' end of the cDNA. The 12-nucleotide UMI was composed of two random hexamers separated by an eight-base spacer, which was included to prevent hairpin formation. From the second PCR onward, TCR alpha and beta chain libraries were processed separately and dual indexed for multiplexing. After pooling, the indexed libraries were analyzed by capillary electrophoresis and sequenced on either an Illumina MiSeq or NextSeq. Libraries were spiked with PhiX DNA at about 5-7.5% so that base diversity was increased and cluster recognition was improved. From the authors' description of their analysis: Demultiplexor extracted UMIs from read 2, combined them with read 1 TCR sequence, and split reads by sample indices. V and J genes and V-J junctions were identified by Decombinator, which gave every TCR a five-part identifier that included V and J deletions. Collapsinator used UMIs to correct sequencing errors and PCR amplification heterogeneity, producing a UMI-based abundance for each TCR. CDR3Translator turned identifiers into nucleotide sequence, translated that sequence into amino acids, and pulled out CDR3 regions based on terminal motifs. After normalization to the amount of input RNA, the error-corrected alpha and beta TCR counts from blood and from skin were compared. Using fastp at Q25 and MiXCR, TCRdb reprocessed the public reads and kept productive beta chains. Identical CDR3 proteins give one entry, which carries the most common genes and DNA. TCRdb assigned the V and J calls; the authors' analysis was not used. A total of around 37,000 distinct CDR3 sequences appear in this sample, 8% to 13% of them only once. Roughly 3.6% of the sample is in the top ten clones.

What this sample's treatment or condition label stands for: skin biopsy from PPD injection site in Mantoux-positive individual. A robust, sensitive protocol for the amplification, sequencing and analysis of TCRs was described in the study, in which 3' ligation of a UMI-containing oligonucleotide to TCR cDNA was used. The tuberculin skin test biopsies were taken from PPD-injected sites in individuals who had a positive Mantoux test. Total RNA was treated with RQ1 DNase, without cell sorting, prior to reverse transcription, with an input of about 1 to 1,100 ng being targeted. Skin biopsy and whole blood libraries were made to test pipeline robustness in samples where T cells form a minority population. What the authors observed across the whole study: Details of skin biopsy collection and RNA processing were not given in the paper but were referenced to earlier studies. The larger number of TCRs found at tuberculin skin test sites was interpreted as T cell infiltration of a delayed type IV hypersensitivity reaction. The potential sensitivity of the RNA-based method to TCR transcript changes with T cell activation and differentiation was acknowledged. Both types of skin biopsy reportedly yielded TCR sequences, though far more TCRs came from tuberculin skin test sites.

The receptor chain draws on TRBV7-3 and TRBJ2-7, and TRBD1 may be the D gene, going by 6 matching bases. This sequence originates from an adult in good health. The sequencing here drew on skin, taken from a tuberculin skin test site. At the DNA level, the sequence is TGTGCCAGCAGCCTAGGACAGCCACCATCCTACGAGCAGTACTTC. This is translated as CASSLGQPPSYEQYF.